A single sample is the source of the 29 T cell receptor beta chains below, sequenced in a study of CD4 T cells in relation to SARS-CoV-2 and coronaviruses (dated by TCRdb to 2020 to 2022). CD4+ T cells from unexposed donors were collected before the COVID-19 pandemic (2011-2018). After around 10 days of culture, CD4+ T cells were isolated with the EasySep CD4+ T cell isolation kit. Their recognized antigens are unknown. The library was produced with the immunoSEQ multiplex PCR assay. What TCRdb holds here is the immuneACCESS table cut down to in-frame rearrangements. Part of the clones is not present; checked against another copy, under half of the missing clones reflect an unresolved V gene, and the others are unexplained. The sample profile shows roughly 24,000 clones; about 84% of them were found once. In total, the top ten clones hold approximately 13% of the sample. The specimen was CD4+ T cells from PBMCs, cultured in vitro. The receptors come from a human donor in good health.

The J gene is TRBJ2-6, the V gene TRBV19; TRBD2 matches at 8 bases. This CDR3 has 16 residues. Germline CDR1 LNHDA, CDR2 SQIVND (reference sequence). V was clipped by 8 bases and J by 4 bases; unmatched bases: 10. The DNA for the CDR3 is TGTGCCAGTCATCCCAGCGGGAGTCCGGGGGCCAACGTCCTGACTTTC. Residues: CASHPSGSPGANVLTF.

This chain uses TRBV19 with TRBJ1-1; D perhaps matches TRBD1 (6 bases). This CDR3 is 16 amino acids long. V was pared by 2 bases and J by 7 bases, with 20 bases between. Germline V CDR1 and CDR2: LNHDA, SQIVND (reference sequence). CDR3 loop: CASSIYRQALGVEAFF. In DNA, the CDR3 is TGTGCCAGTAGTATATACCGACAGGCGTTGGGGGTTGAAGCTTTCTTT.

This rearrangement joins TRBV18 to TRBJ1-5; 8 bases are shared with TRBD1. Trimming cost V 4 bases and J 3 bases; bases outside gene matches: 8. This CDR3 has 16 residues. Germline V gene data show CDR1 as KGHSH and CDR2 as LQKENI. CDR3: CASSQTGTGNNQPQHF. The CDR3 DNA sequence: TGTGCCAGCTCACAGACCGGGACAGGAAACAATCAGCCCCAGCATTTT.

The J gene is TRBJ2-7, the V gene TRBV19; a weak D match, TRBD1 (6 bases). The CDR3 totals 13 residues. The ends were cut back, 10 bases at V and 2 bases at J, with 15 bases in the middle. CDR1 is LNHDA, CDR2 SQIVND, per germline (reference sequence). For the CDR3, the DNA is TGTGCCACCAAAAGGACAGAAACCTACGAGCAGTACTTC. Amino acid sequence: CATKRTETYEQYF.

The chain couples TRBV3-1 (or the pseudogene TRBV3-2) to TRBJ2-3; TRBD2 might be the D (6 bases). The germline gives CDR1 LGHDT, CDR2 YNNKEL (reference sequence). CDR3 length: 16 residues. Trimming left V 3 bases short and J 6 bases short, with 19 bases between. CDR3 nucleotides: TGTGCCAGCAGCCATTCCTTTTTTGCGGGGCCGGATACGCAGTATTTT. This translates into CASSHSFFAGPDTQYF.

This clone occurred a few times. The chain links TRBV19 to TRBJ1-5; maybe TRBD1 (5 bases). Trimming took 7 bases from V and 3 from J, leaving 22 bases between them. CDR3 length equals 17 residues. From germline, CDR1 is LNHDA and CDR2 SQIVND (reference sequence). CDR3: CASNEGGSWGLNQPQHF. The CDR3 region has the DNA TGTGCCAGTAACGAAGGCGGTAGTTGGGGCCTCAATCAGCCCCAGCATTTT.

The chain is built from TRBV5-4 and TRBJ2-7; D possibly corresponds to TRBD1 (5 bases). The CDR3 spans 11 residues. Between the trimmed V and J ends, which lost 0 bases and 7 bases, there was a span of 5 bases. The germline gives CDR1 SGHNT, CDR2 YYREEE (reference sequence). CDR3: CASSLEGEQYF. The CDR3 DNA is TGTGCCAGCAGCTTGGAGGGGGAGCAGTACTTC.

The chain carries TRBV5-1 and TRBJ2-3; TRBD1 or TRBD2 may be the D gene (6 bases each). Germline V gene data show CDR1 as SGHRS and CDR2 as YFSETQ. CDR3 size: 16 residues. V lost 0 bases and J 2 bases, leaving 13 bases between the germline ends. Here the CDR3 reads CASSLARGLPTDTQYF. CDR3 DNA: TGCGCCAGCAGCTTGGCCAGGGGACTCCCCACAGATACGCAGTATTTT.

The chain carries TRBV7-2 and TRBJ2-7; 14 bases map to TRBD2. The V and J ends lost 5 bases and 6 bases, in that order; junction bases with no gene match: 12. The germline V gene has CDR1 SGHTA and CDR2 FQGNSA. The length of the CDR3 is 17 residues. CDR3 residues: CASSDRLAGGPCGEQYF. Written as DNA, the CDR3 is TGTGCCAGCAGCGATCGACTAGCGGGAGGGCCTTGTGGCGAGCAGTACTTC.

The genes are TRBV10-1 and TRBJ2-7; the D is unclear. V was shortened by 1 base and J by 5 bases, with 3 bases between the two germline ends. CDR1 and CDR2 (germline): WNHNN, SYGVQD (reference sequence). This CDR3 region has 11 residues. CDR3: CASSEFHEQYF. CDR3 in DNA: TGCGCCAGCAGTGAGTTCCACGAGCAGTACTTC.

This chain connects TRBV2 to TRBJ1-1; no clear D gene. Per germline, CDR1 SNHLY and CDR2 FYNNEI. V lost 6 bases to trimming and J lost 0 bases, with 17 bases between them. This CDR3 region has 16 residues. The CDR3 spells CASRVISLDMNTEAFF. DNA for the CDR3: TGTGCCAGCAGGGTAATAAGCTTAGACATGAACACTGAAGCTTTCTTT. The full variable domain, its missing parts supplied by reference TRBV2 and TRBJ1-1, is EPEVTQTPSHQVTQMGQEVILRCVPISNHLYFYWYRQILGQKVEFLVSFYNNEISEKSEIFDDQFSVERPDGSNFTLKIRSTKLEDSAMYFCASRVISLDMNTEAFFGQGTRLTVV.

The chain couples TRBV21-1 to TRBJ2-1; the D segment call TRBD2 is taken from the table without a DNA check. TRBV21-1 is recorded as a pseudogene. CDR3 length equals 13 residues. Here the CDR3 reads CASSTRSGGEQFF. The CDR3 nucleotides read TGTGCCAGCAGCACCCGGTCCGGCGGTGAGCAGTTCTTC.

V gene TRBV14 combines with J gene TRBJ2-7; 8 bases agree with TRBD2. Germline loops: CDR1 SGHDN, CDR2 FVKESK. The CDR3 covers 14 residues. The V gene end was trimmed by 5 bases and the J gene end by 2 bases; junction bases not matched to a gene: 5. The CDR3 bases are TGTGCCAGCAGCATACTAGCGGTACCCTACGAGCAGTACTTC. The encoded protein is CASSILAVPYEQYF.

The chain has TRBV18 and TRBJ1-1; D unresolved. The germline V gene encodes CDR1 KGHSH and CDR2 LQKENI. The ends were cut back, 6 bases at V and 4 bases at J, with 15 bases in the middle. The CDR3 has 14 amino acids. The CDR3 reads CASSPAAGATEAFF. Written as DNA, the CDR3 is TGTGCCAGCTCGCCGGCAGCGGGAGCCACTGAAGCTTTCTTT.

The V gene is TRBV19, the J gene TRBJ2-7; 9 bases fit TRBD2. Trimming took 1 base from V and 5 from J; bases not matched to a gene: 6. The CDR3 totals 15 residues. CDR1 is LNHDA and CDR2 is SQIVND in the germline V gene (reference sequence). The DNA for the CDR3 is TGTGCCAGTAGTATAGTGGCGGGAGGGCCCAACGAGCAGTACTTC. Its translation: CASSIVAGGPNEQYF.

The rearrangement links TRBV14 to TRBJ1-3; D not resolved. In germline, CDR1 is SGHDN, CDR2 FVKESK. The V and J ends lost 5 bases and 1 base respectively, with 6 bases between them. The CDR3 loop spans 13 amino acids. CDR3 amino acids: CASSKQSGNTIYF. CDR3 DNA: TGTGCCAGCAGCAAACAATCTGGAAACACCATATATTTT.

CDR3 amino acids: CASSSVDNEQFF. CDR3 coding DNA: TGTGCCAGCAGCTCCGTAGATAATGAGCAGTTCTTC. This chain connects TRBV7-9 to TRBJ2-1; the D is unclear. This CDR3 contains 12 residues. The V end lost 4 bases, the J end lost 7 bases, and 8 bases lay between the germline ends. CDR1 and CDR2 from the germline V gene are SEHNR and FQNEAQ (reference sequence).

The chain couples TRBV7-3 to TRBJ1-1; tentative D call: TRBD1 (5 bases). The V end lost 1 base, the J end lost 1 base, and 13 bases lay between the germline ends. The CDR3 extends over 16 amino acids. Germline CDR1 SGHTA, CDR2 FQGTGA. CDR3 residues: CASSLRGSAENTEAFF. The CDR3 nucleotides read TGTGCCAGCAGCTTAAGGGGGTCGGCAGAGAACACTGAAGCTTTCTTT.

The chain uses TRBV19 and TRBJ2-2; 8 nucleotides agree with TRBD2. This CDR3 is built from 17 residues. Per the germline V gene, CDR1 is LNHDA and CDR2 is SQIVND (reference sequence). The J segment lost 6 bases and the V segment lost 4 bases, leaving 13 bases of the junction unmatched. DNA for the CDR3: TGTGCCAGTAGTAAGATCGGACTAGCCCAGACGGCCGGGGAGCTGTTTTTT. Protein: CASSKIGLAQTAGELFF. The whole variable domain, remainder taken from reference TRBV19 and TRBJ2-2, is DGGITQSPKYLFRKEGQNVTLSCEQNLNHDAMYWYRQDPGQGLRLIYYSQIVNDFQKGDIAEGYSVSREKKESFPLTVTSAQKNPTAFYLCASSKIGLAQTAGELFFGEGSRLTVL.

V usage is TRBV5-1 and J usage is TRBJ2-5; 9 bases align to TRBD2. After removal of 5 bases from V and 4 bases from J, the junction contained 9 bases not matched to a gene. The CDR3 spans 15 residues. Germline V gene sequence: CDR1 SGHRS, CDR2 YFSETQ. This CDR3 reads CASRQSGRSPETQYF. CDR3 bases: TGCGCCAGCAGACAGAGCGGGAGGTCACCAGAGACCCAGTACTTC. Complete variable domain (other parts from reference TRBV5-1 and TRBJ2-5): KAGVTQTPRYLIKTRGQQVTLSCSPISGHRSVSWYQQTPGQGLQFLFEYFSETQRNKGNFPGRFSGRQFSNSRSEMNVSTLELGDSALYLCASRQSGRSPETQYFGPGTRLLVL.

The rearrangement links TRBV24-1 to TRBJ2-3; 10 positions match TRBD1. CDR1 is KGHDR and CDR2 is SFDVKD in the germline V gene. The CDR3 runs to 17 residues. V lost 3 bases, J lost 4 bases, and 9 bases stayed unmatched. As DNA, the CDR3 is TGTGCCACCAGTGATCCGGGACAGGGGTCGGGAGCAGATACGCAGTATTTT. Amino acid sequence: CATSDPGQGSGADTQYF.

This clone turned up a few times. This chain uses TRBV10-1 with TRBJ2-7; a weak D match, TRBD2 (6 bases). V lost 3 bases and J 6 bases, leaving 9 bases between the germline ends. This CDR3 comprises 12 residues. In germline, CDR1 is WNHNN, CDR2 SYGVQD (reference sequence). CDR3 sequence: CASSDRRGEQYF. The DNA for the CDR3 is TGCGCCAGCAGTGATAGGCGGGGCGAGCAGTACTTC.

This clone was observed once. The V gene is TRBV5-6, the J gene TRBJ1-2; 9 bases map to TRBD1. The germline V gene has CDR1 SGHDT and CDR2 YYEEEE. Trimming removed 4 bases from V and 5 bases from J; junction bases left unmatched: 9. CDR3 length: 15 amino acids. The CDR3 spells CASSLGQGQGYGYTF. CDR3 DNA: TGTGCCAGCAGCCTTGGACAGGGGCAGGGTTATGGCTACACCTTC.

This clone was seen a handful of times. The gene calls are TRBV14 and TRBJ2-2, with D perhaps assigned TRBD1 or TRBD2 (5 bases each). Trimming stripped 6 bases from V and 4 bases from J, with 15 bases between. Germline-derived CDR1 and CDR2 are SGHDN and FVKESK. The CDR3 is 15 amino acids. DNA for the CDR3: TGTGCCAGCAGTTCCATCGGGGCGGGCACCGGGGAGCTGTTTTTT. Its translation is CASSSIGAGTGELFF. Together with reference TRBV14 and TRBJ2-2, the CDR3 gives the full variable domain: EAGVTQFPSHSVIEKGQTVTLRCDPISGHDNLYWYRRVMGKEIKFLLHFVKESKQDESGMPNNRFLAERTGGTYSTLKVQPAELEDSGVYFCASSSIGAGTGELFFGEGSRLTVL.

The rearrangement joins TRBV5-1 to TRBJ2-1; 11 positions match TRBD1. V dropped 3 bases and J dropped 7; count of bases not matched to a gene: 3. CDR3 length: 14 residues. Germline loops: CDR1 SGHRS, CDR2 YFSETQ. The CDR3 DNA reads as TGCGCCAGCAGCTGGGGACAGGGGGGGAATGAGCAGTTCTTC. This sequence encodes CASSWGQGGNEQFF.

This sequence joins TRBV11-2 and TRBJ2-7, with D perhaps TRBD2 (6 bases). V lost 5 bases, J lost 6 bases, and 11 bases lay in between. CDR1 and CDR2 (germline): SGHAT, FQNNGV. CDR3 length: 12 residues. The CDR3 reads CASSPPSAEQYF. The CDR3 DNA reads TGTGCCAGCAGCCCGCCTAGCGCCGAGCAGTACTTC.

CDR3 loop: CSVVWLAGSTDTQYF. The CDR3 DNA follows: TGCAGCGTTGTCTGGCTAGCGGGGAGCACAGATACGCAGTATTTT. The chain recombines TRBV29-1 with TRBJ2-3, with TRBD2 matching 9 bases. The trim removed 4 bases at V and 0 bases at J, leaving 5 bases unmatched. Germline CDR1 SQVTM, CDR2 ANQGSEA. The CDR3 runs 15 residues.

The chain carries TRBV6-4 and TRBJ2-1; 10 bases are a match to TRBD2. This CDR3 comprises 15 residues. The J segment lost 6 bases and the V segment lost 3 bases, leaving 5 bases of the junction unmatched. Germline assignment: CDR1 MRHNA and CDR2 SNTAGT. CDR3 sequence: CASSEASGSSNEQFF. CDR3 DNA: TGTGCCAGCAGTGAAGCTAGCGGGAGCTCCAATGAGCAGTTCTTC.

The table lists this clone with a count of one. The rearrangement uses TRBV27 and TRBJ2-4, with D possibly called TRBD1 or TRBD2 (5 bases each). With 2 bases removed from V and 0 bases from J, the gap between germline ends came to 14 bases. This CDR3 region has 17 residues. The germline CDR1 and CDR2 sequences are MNHEY and SMNVEV (reference sequence). DNA of the CDR3: TGTGCCAGCAGTTTAAGGGGACGGACCCTAGCCAAAAACATTCAGTACTTC. This translates into CASSLRGRTLAKNIQYF.